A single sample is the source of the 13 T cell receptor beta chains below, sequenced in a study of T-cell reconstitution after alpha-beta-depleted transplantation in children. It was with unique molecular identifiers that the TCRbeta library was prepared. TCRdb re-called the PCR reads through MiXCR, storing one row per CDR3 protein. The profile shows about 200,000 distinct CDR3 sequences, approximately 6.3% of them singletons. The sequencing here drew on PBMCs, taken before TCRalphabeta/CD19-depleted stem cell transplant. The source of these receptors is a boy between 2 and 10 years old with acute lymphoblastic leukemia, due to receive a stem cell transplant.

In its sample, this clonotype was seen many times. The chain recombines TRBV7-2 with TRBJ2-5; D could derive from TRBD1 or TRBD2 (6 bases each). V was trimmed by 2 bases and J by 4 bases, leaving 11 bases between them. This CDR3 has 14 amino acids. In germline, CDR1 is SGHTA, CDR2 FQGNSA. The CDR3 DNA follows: TGTGCCAGCAGCTTACATGGAGGGGGAGAGACCCAGTACTTC. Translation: CASSLHGGGETQYF.

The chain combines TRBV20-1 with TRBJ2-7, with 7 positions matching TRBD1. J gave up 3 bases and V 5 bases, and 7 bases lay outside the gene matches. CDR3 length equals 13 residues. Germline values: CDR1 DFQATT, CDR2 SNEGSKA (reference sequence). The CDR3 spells CSAPRDSDYEQYF. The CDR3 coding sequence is TGCAGTGCTCCCCGGGACAGTGACTACGAGCAGTACTTC.

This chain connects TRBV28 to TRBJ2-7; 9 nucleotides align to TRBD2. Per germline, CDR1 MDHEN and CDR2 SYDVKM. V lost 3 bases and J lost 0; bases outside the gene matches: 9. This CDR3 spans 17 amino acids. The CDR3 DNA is TGTGCCAGCAGTTTGCTGGCTAGCGGGGATAGCTCCTACGAGCAGTACTTC. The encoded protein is CASSLLASGDSSYEQYF.

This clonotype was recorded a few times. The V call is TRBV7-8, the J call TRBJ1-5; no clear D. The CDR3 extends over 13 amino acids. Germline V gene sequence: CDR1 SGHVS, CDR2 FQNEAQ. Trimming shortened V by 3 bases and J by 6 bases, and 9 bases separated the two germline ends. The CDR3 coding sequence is TGTGCCAGCAGCTTGGCAGAGTTTCAGCCCCAGCATTTT. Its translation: CASSLAEFQPQHF.

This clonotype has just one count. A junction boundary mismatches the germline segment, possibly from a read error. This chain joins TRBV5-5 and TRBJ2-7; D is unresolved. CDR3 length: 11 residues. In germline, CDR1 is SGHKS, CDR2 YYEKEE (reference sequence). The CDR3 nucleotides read TGTGACAGCAGCTTGGGGTACGAGCAGTACTTC. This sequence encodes CDSSLGYEQYF.

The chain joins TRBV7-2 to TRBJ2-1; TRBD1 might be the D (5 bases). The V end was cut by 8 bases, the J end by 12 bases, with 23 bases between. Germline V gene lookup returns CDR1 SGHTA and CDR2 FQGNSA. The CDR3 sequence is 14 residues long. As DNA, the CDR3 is TGTGCCAGCCGAACTCCGGGCTCCTCTAGGGGGCAGTTCTTC. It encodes CASRTPGSSRGQFF. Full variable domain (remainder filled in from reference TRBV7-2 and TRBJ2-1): GAGVSQSPSNKVTEKGKDVELRCDPISGHTALYWYRQSLGQGLEFLIYFQGNSAPDKSGLPSDRFSAERTGGSVSTLTIQRTQQEDSAVYLCASRTPGSSRGQFFGPGTRLTVL.

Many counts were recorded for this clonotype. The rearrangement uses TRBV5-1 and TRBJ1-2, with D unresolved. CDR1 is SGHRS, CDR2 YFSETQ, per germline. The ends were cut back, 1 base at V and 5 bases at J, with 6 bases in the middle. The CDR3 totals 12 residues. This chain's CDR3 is CASSLTGYGYTF. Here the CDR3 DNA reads TGCGCCAGCAGCTTGACGGGATATGGCTACACCTTC.

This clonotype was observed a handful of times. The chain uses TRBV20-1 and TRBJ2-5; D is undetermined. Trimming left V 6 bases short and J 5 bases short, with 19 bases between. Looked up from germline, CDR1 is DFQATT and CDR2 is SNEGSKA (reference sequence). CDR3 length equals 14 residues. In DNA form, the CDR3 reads TGCAGTGCAGGGTCAGAACCTGTAAGGGAGACCCAGTACTTC. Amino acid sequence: CSAGSEPVRETQYF.

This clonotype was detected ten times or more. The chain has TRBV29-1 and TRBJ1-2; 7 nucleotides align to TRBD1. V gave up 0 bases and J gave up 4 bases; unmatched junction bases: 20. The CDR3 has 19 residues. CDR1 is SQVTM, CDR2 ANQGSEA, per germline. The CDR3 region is CSVEDPLTGREVYTYGYTF. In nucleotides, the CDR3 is TGCAGCGTTGAAGATCCCTTGACAGGGCGGGAGGTTTATACCTATGGCTACACCTTC.

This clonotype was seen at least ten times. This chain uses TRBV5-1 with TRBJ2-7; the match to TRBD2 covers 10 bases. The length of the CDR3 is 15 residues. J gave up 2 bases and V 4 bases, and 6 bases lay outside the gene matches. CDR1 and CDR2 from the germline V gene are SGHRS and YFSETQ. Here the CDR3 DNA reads TGCGCCAGCAGCCCGACTAGCGGGCCCACCTACGAGCAGTACTTC. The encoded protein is CASSPTSGPTYEQYF.

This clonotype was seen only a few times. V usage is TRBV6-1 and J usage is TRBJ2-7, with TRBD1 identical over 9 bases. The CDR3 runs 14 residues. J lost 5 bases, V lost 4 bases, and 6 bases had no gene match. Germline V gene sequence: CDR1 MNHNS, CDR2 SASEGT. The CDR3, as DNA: TGTGCCAGCAGTGTCCGGGACAGGGCCCACGAGCAGTACTTC. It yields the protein CASSVRDRAHEQYF.

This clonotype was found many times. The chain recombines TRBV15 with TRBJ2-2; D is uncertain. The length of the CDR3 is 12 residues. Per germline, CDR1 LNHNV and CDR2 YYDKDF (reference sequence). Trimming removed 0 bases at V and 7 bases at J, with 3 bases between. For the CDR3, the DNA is TGTGCCACCAGCAGAGAGAGCGGGGAGCTGTTTTTT. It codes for CATSRESGELFF.

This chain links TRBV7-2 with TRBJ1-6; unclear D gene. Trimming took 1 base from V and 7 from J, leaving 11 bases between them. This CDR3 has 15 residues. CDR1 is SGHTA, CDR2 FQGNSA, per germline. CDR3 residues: CASSLGAGGNSPLHF. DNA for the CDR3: TGTGCCAGCAGCTTAGGCGCAGGAGGCAATTCACCCCTCCACTTT.